The 30 T cell receptor beta chains reported below all come from one sample, sequenced in a study of blood T cell repertoires in COVID-19. Measured with immunoSEQ multiplex PCR; TCRdb has only the in-frame clones, and not every one. The top ten clones hold roughly 8.5% of a sample with approximately 250,000 clones, about 89% of them seen once. Sequenced: peripheral blood. These receptors all stem from a man aged 40-49 years with active or convalescent COVID-19.

The chain employs TRBV19 and TRBJ1-2; D possibly corresponds to TRBD1 (6 bases). The length of the CDR3 is 13 residues. Per the germline V gene, CDR1 is LNHDA and CDR2 is SQIVND (reference sequence). Trimming removed 3 bases from V and 4 bases from J, with 9 bases in between. The CDR3 DNA sequence: TGTGCCAGTAGTATCGTCAGGGGCTATGGCTACACCTTC. Residues: CASSIVRGYGYTF.

The rearrangement joins TRBV6-5 to TRBJ1-5; weak D call: TRBD1 (6 bases). Germline CDR1 reads MNHEY; CDR2 reads SVGAGI. Trimming shortened V by 6 bases and J by 4 bases, and 10 bases separated the two germline ends. This CDR3 is 13 amino acids long. The CDR3 DNA sequence: TGTGCCAGCAGCAGGACAGAGAATCAGCCCCAGCATTTT. This sequence encodes CASSRTENQPQHF.

The CDR3 here is CASSVSGGFGNTIYF. CDR3 bases: TGTGCCAGCAGCGTCTCAGGGGGTTTTGGAAACACCATATATTTT. V gene TRBV11-3 combines with J gene TRBJ1-3; 7 nucleotides match TRBD1. The CDR3 is 15 residues long. Germline V gene data show CDR1 as SGHNT and CDR2 as YENEEA. The V and J ends lost 5 bases and 3 bases, in that order; junction bases with no gene match: 7. Full variable domain (rest looked up from reference TRBV11-3 and TRBJ1-3): EAGVVQSPRYKIIEKKQPVAFWCNPISGHNTLYWYLQNLGQGPELLIRYENEEAVDDSQLPKDRFSAERLKGVDSTLKIQPAELGDSAVYLCASSVSGGFGNTIYFGEGSWLTVV.

The chain carries TRBV11-2 and TRBJ2-1, with 10 bases matching TRBD2. The CDR3 covers 15 residues. The germline gives CDR1 SGHAT, CDR2 FQNNGV. Trimming at V came to 2 bases and at J to 5 bases, leaving 3 bases not matched to a gene. CDR3: CASSLLAGGHNEQFF. The CDR3 nucleotides are TGTGCCAGCAGCTTATTAGCGGGGGGCCACAATGAGCAGTTCTTC.

The CDR3 bases are TGTGCCAGCAGCTTTTGGGACAGGGAGGCCTACGAGCAGTACTTC. Protein: CASSFWDREAYEQYF. The chain carries TRBV7-9 and TRBJ2-7, with 9 bases matching TRBD1. V lost 3 bases and J lost 2; bases outside the gene matches: 5. The CDR3 extends over 15 amino acids. The germline V gene encodes CDR1 SEHNR and CDR2 FQNEAQ (reference sequence).

The rearrangement links TRBV24-1 to TRBJ2-2; perhaps TRBD1 as D (7 bases). Per the germline V gene, CDR1 is KGHDR and CDR2 is SFDVKD. The CDR3 covers 15 residues. V dropped 8 bases and J dropped 1 base, with 13 bases sitting between them. CDR3 in amino acids: CATTPGGQNTGELFF. CDR3 coding DNA: TGTGCCACCACCCCAGGGGGGCAGAACACCGGGGAGCTGTTTTTT.

The CDR3 reads CATSSTEHGEKLFF. DNA for the CDR3: TGTGCCACCAGTTCGACAGAGCATGGGGAAAAACTGTTTTTT. The chain employs TRBV24-1 and TRBJ1-4, with a weak D call TRBD1 (5 bases). V shed 6 bases and J shed 8 bases, with 15 bases lying between them. Germline V lookup: CDR1 KGHDR, CDR2 SFDVKD. The CDR3 is made up of 14 amino acids.

J is TRBJ1-6 and V is TRBV27; no clear D gene. The CDR3 runs to 14 residues. V lost 5 bases to trimming and J lost 7 bases, with 12 bases between them. Germline CDR1 and CDR2: MNHEY and SMNVEV (reference sequence). The CDR3 DNA is TGTGCCAGCAGTCGGGAAGGTTCGAATTCACCCCTCCACTTT. Translating it yields CASSREGSNSPLHF.

The V and J genes are TRBV4-1 and TRBJ2-1, with 8 bases aligning to TRBD1. CDR3 size: 17 residues. CDR1 and CDR2 (germline): MGHRA, YSYEKL. V trimming: 4 bases; J trimming: 4 bases; junction bases outside the gene matches: 12. The CDR3 loop is CASSLGATGAGYNEQFF. CDR3 sequence (DNA): TGCGCCAGCAGCCTTGGGGCGACAGGGGCGGGATACAATGAGCAGTTCTTC.

The chain employs TRBV30 and TRBJ2-5, with TRBD2 matching over 9 bases. The V gene's germline CDR1 is GTSNPN and CDR2 SVGIG (reference sequence). The ends lost 3 bases at V and 7 bases at J; junction bases unmatched: 0. The CDR3 spans 11 residues. The CDR3 reads CAWRLAGTQYF. CDR3 nucleotides: TGTGCCTGGAGACTAGCGGGGACCCAGTACTTC.

The chain employs TRBV29-1 and TRBJ2-5, with D possibly being TRBD2 (7 bases). The V gene's germline CDR1 is SQVTM and CDR2 ANQGSEA. Trimming shortened V by 3 bases and J by 4 bases, and 9 bases separated the two germline ends. The CDR3 is made up of 12 amino acids. Here the CDR3 reads CSVEGGRETQYF. As DNA, the CDR3 is TGCAGCGTTGAGGGGGGGCGAGAGACCCAGTACTTC.

The chain joins TRBV11-2 to TRBJ2-2; D unresolved. Trimming took 2 bases from V and 1 from J, leaving 5 bases between them. The CDR3 sequence is 14 residues long. Germline V CDR1 and CDR2: SGHAT, FQNNGV. CDR3 sequence: CASSLQVNTGELFF. DNA of the CDR3: TGTGCCAGCAGCTTACAGGTGAACACCGGGGAGCTGTTTTTT. Using reference TRBV11-2 and TRBJ2-2 for the parts outside the CDR3, the full variable domain is EAGVAQSPRYKIIEKRQSVAFWCNPISGHATLYWYQQILGQGPKLLIQFQNNGVVDDSQLPKDRFSAERLKGVDSTLKIQPAKLEDSAVYLCASSLQVNTGELFFGEGSRLTVL.

V is TRBV7-8 and J is TRBJ1-3; tentatively, D is TRBD1 (6 bases). The germline CDR1 and CDR2 sequences are SGHVS and FQNEAQ. Trimming removed 4 bases at V and 0 bases at J, with 10 bases between. CDR3 length equals 15 residues. The CDR3 sequence is CASSSDRISGNTIYF. The CDR3 bases are TGTGCCAGCAGCTCCGACAGGATCTCTGGAAACACCATATATTTT.

This rearrangement joins TRBV7-8 to TRBJ2-3, with 8 positions matching TRBD2. V shed 7 bases, J shed 2 bases, and the junction held 8 bases outside the gene matches. The CDR3 has 15 amino acids. Germline CDR1 and CDR2: SGHVS and FQNEAQ. The CDR3 DNA reads TGTGCCAGCACACGGGGGGGGACGATCACAGATACGCAGTATTTT. It translates to CASTRGGTITDTQYF.

The genes are TRBV6-5 and TRBJ1-1; D perhaps matches TRBD1 (6 bases). Germline CDR1 reads MNHEY; CDR2 reads SVGAGI. The CDR3 runs to 14 residues. V lost 6 bases and J 4 bases, leaving 15 bases between the germline ends. CDR3 DNA sequence: TGTGCCAGCAGCTCAGGGGCGGGCGGCACTGAAGCTTTCTTT. It encodes CASSSGAGGTEAFF.

The chain recombines TRBV11-2 with TRBJ1-1; D gene ambiguous. The germline V and J ends were trimmed by 7 bases and 10 bases, with 19 bases remaining between them. Germline CDR1 SGHAT, CDR2 FQNNGV. CDR3 length: 13 residues. CDR3 sequence: CASIPKAAGGAFF. As DNA, the CDR3 is TGTGCCAGCATCCCCAAGGCAGCGGGTGGAGCTTTCTTT. The whole variable domain, filled in from reference TRBV11-2 and TRBJ1-1, reads EAGVAQSPRYKIIEKRQSVAFWCNPISGHATLYWYQQILGQGPKLLIQFQNNGVVDDSQLPKDRFSAERLKGVDSTLKIQPAKLEDSAVYLCASIPKAAGGAFFGQGTRLTVV.

The V call is TRBV7-6, the J call TRBJ2-1; possible D gene TRBD2, 6 bases. CDR1 is SGHVS, CDR2 FNYEAQ, per germline. The CDR3 loop spans 17 amino acids. V lost 0 bases to trimming and J lost 0 bases, with 12 bases between them. The CDR3 loop is CASSLASGLSSYNEQFF. The CDR3 nucleotides are TGTGCCAGCAGCTTAGCGTCGGGACTTAGCTCCTACAATGAGCAGTTCTTC.

The genes are TRBV19 and TRBJ2-1; TRBD1 aligns across 7 bases. Germline loops: CDR1 LNHDA, CDR2 SQIVND (reference sequence). Trimming took 4 bases from V and 4 from J; bases not matched to a gene: 7. The CDR3 has 15 residues. Written as DNA, the CDR3 is TGTGCCAGTAGTAAAAACAGGGGAGAGTACAATGAGCAGTTCTTC. Protein sequence: CASSKNRGEYNEQFF. Full variable domain (outside the CDR3, taken from reference TRBV19 and TRBJ2-1): DGGITQSPKYLFRKEGQNVTLSCEQNLNHDAMYWYRQDPGQGLRLIYYSQIVNDFQKGDIAEGYSVSREKKESFPLTVTSAQKNPTAFYLCASSKNRGEYNEQFFGPGTRLTVL.

The rearrangement links TRBV19 to TRBJ1-2, with a tentative D call TRBD1 (6 bases). Trimming cost V 6 bases and J 9 bases, with 17 bases left between them. Per the germline V gene, CDR1 is LNHDA and CDR2 is SQIVND (reference sequence). The CDR3 is made up of 13 amino acids. CDR3 residues: CASSLQGLHSYTF. In DNA form, the CDR3 reads TGTGCCAGTAGCTTACAGGGTCTTCATAGCTACACCTTC.

The chain couples TRBV6-6 to TRBJ1-4; D is perhaps TRBD1 (5 bases). The CDR3 loop spans 14 amino acids. V was trimmed by 6 bases and J by 4 bases, leaving 12 bases between them. Germline CDR1 and CDR2: MNHNY and SVGAGI (reference sequence). CDR3 residues: CASRIGQGNEKLFF. DNA of the CDR3: TGTGCCAGCAGAATCGGGCAGGGTAATGAAAAACTGTTTTTT.

The rearrangement uses TRBV5-1 and TRBJ1-1; D may be TRBD1 (6 bases). Germline loops: CDR1 SGHRS, CDR2 YFSETQ. The CDR3 loop spans 14 amino acids. V was cut by 4 bases and J by 5 bases, with 15 bases left in between. The CDR3 sequence: CASSLARGGTEAFF. The DNA of the CDR3 is TGCGCCAGCAGCCTAGCGAGGGGGGGAACTGAAGCTTTCTTT.

The chain couples TRBV5-1 to TRBJ2-1; TRBD2 might be the D (5 bases). This CDR3 has 11 residues. Germline V gene data show CDR1 as SGHRS and CDR2 as YFSETQ. Trimming took off 4 bases at V and 8 bases at J, with 7 bases between the two ends. The DNA of the CDR3 is TGCGCCAGCAGCCCGGGGTATGAGCAGTTCTTC. Its translation: CASSPGYEQFF.

This clone was detected only once. The chain carries TRBV7-3 and TRBJ2-1, with 9 bases identical to TRBD2. V lost 5 bases and J lost 5; bases outside the gene matches: 7. CDR1 is SGHTA and CDR2 is FQGTGA in the germline V gene. This CDR3 has 15 amino acids. The CDR3 DNA reads TGTGCCAGCAGCCCTTCCGGGACTAGCCACAATGAGCAGTTCTTC. It codes for CASSPSGTSHNEQFF.

The chain couples TRBV6-5 to TRBJ1-1, with TRBD1 matching over 7 bases. The ends lost 4 bases at V and 1 base at J; junction bases unmatched: 3. This CDR3 region has 14 residues. Germline CDR1 and CDR2: MNHEY and SVGAGI. Here the CDR3 reads CASSSRGANTEAFF. The DNA of the CDR3 is TGTGCCAGCAGTTCCAGGGGGGCGAACACTGAAGCTTTCTTT.

The chain couples TRBV18 to TRBJ1-1; 7 positions match TRBD1. Losses at the gene ends were 4 bases for V and 1 base for J; bases not matched to a gene: 3. CDR1 is KGHSH, CDR2 LQKENI, per germline. The length of the CDR3 is 14 residues. The CDR3 nucleotides read TGTGCCAGCTCACTTGAGGGGGCGAACACTGAAGCTTTCTTT. As protein: CASSLEGANTEAFF.

The J gene is TRBJ2-3, the V gene TRBV5-4, with 9 bases matching TRBD2. This CDR3 comprises 16 residues. The junction had 4 bases not matched to a gene; V was cut back by 1 base and J by 1 base. CDR1 SGHNT and CDR2 YYREEE come from the germline V gene (reference sequence). CDR3 loop: CASSLTKRGGTDTQYF. The CDR3 DNA follows: TGTGCCAGCAGCTTGACCAAGCGGGGGGGCACAGATACGCAGTATTTT. Full variable domain (remainder filled in from reference TRBV5-4 and TRBJ2-3): ETGVTQSPTHLIKTRGQQVTLRCSSQSGHNTVSWYQQALGQGPQFIFQYYREEENGRGNFPPRFSGLQFPNYSSELNVNALELDDSALYLCASSLTKRGGTDTQYFGPGTRLTVL.

The chain has TRBV29-1 and TRBJ2-7, with 10 positions matching TRBD1. CDR3 size: 16 residues. Germline V lookup: CDR1 SQVTM, CDR2 ANQGSEA. Trimming took 5 bases from V and 6 from J; bases not matched to a gene: 16. The CDR3 reads CSVKTRVGTGDGEQYF. For the CDR3, the DNA is TGCAGCGTTAAAACCAGGGTCGGGACAGGGGACGGCGAGCAGTACTTC.

V is TRBV18 and J is TRBJ2-1; TRBD2 aligns across 9 bases. From germline, CDR1 is KGHSH and CDR2 LQKENI. The ends lost 1 base at V and 8 bases at J; junction bases unmatched: 0. The CDR3 sequence is 13 residues long. CDR3 in DNA: TGTGCCAGCTCACCACGGACTAGCGATGAGCAGTTCTTC. Its protein is CASSPRTSDEQFF.

The rearrangement uses TRBV28 and TRBJ2-1; unclear D gene. V lost 7 bases and J 10 bases, leaving 11 bases between the germline ends. This CDR3 spans 11 amino acids. Looked up from germline, CDR1 is MDHEN and CDR2 is SYDVKM. CDR3 protein: CASTLLAEQFF. CDR3 DNA sequence: TGTGCCAGCACCCTCCTGGCCGAGCAGTTCTTC.

The chain employs TRBV2 and TRBJ2-1; 16 nucleotides match TRBD2. The CDR3 covers 18 residues. The germline gives CDR1 SNHLY, CDR2 FYNNEI. Unmatched junction bases numbered 9, after V lost 2 bases and J lost 8 bases. This CDR3 is CASSENIGTSGRGDEQFF. CDR3 in DNA: TGTGCCAGCAGTGAAAATATCGGGACTAGCGGGAGGGGCGATGAGCAGTTCTTC.